The present T cell receptor (beta chain) was sequenced within a study of blood T cell repertoires in COVID-19. About the research overall: Donors in the United States, Italy and Spain gave samples during acute or convalescent COVID-19. In each case, the material was cDNA or gDNA derived from T cells, B-cell-depleted T cells, or PBMCs.

As originally analysed: Estimation of nucleated cell counts was performed using reference gene primer amplification. Generated by immunoSEQ multiplex PCR, the TCRdb table keeps only in-frame clones and is missing some. V and J calls plus clone size are reproduced from that table; the DNA served to infer D and trimming. The sample consists of some 120,000 clones, more than 75% of them appearing once. The sequence came from a human donor in a cohort sampled during active COVID-19. Sequenced: peripheral blood.

The CDR3 spells CASSLWQDSYEQYF. As DNA, the CDR3 is TGTGCCAGCAGCTTGTGGCAGGACTCCTACGAGCAGTACTTC. The genes are TRBV5-8 and TRBJ2-7; D gene uncertain. Germline V lookup: CDR1 SGHTS, CDR2 YDEGEE. Trimming pared 1 base from V and 0 bases from J, leaving 8 bases between. The CDR3 has 14 residues.